This is a list of T cell receptor beta chains from one sample in a study of blood T cell repertoires in COVID-19. TCRdb keeps only in-frame clones here, not all; method: immunoSEQ multiplex PCR. In the table there are some 87,000 clones, approximately 80% of which are singletons. The sequencing input was peripheral blood. The receptors stem from a human donor in a cohort sampled during active COVID-19. Each CDR3 is given with its conserved first and last residue. A D gene is named only where the DNA matches it firmly. Size values are once, few and many counts, or a class for expanded clones, and some rows have none.

.,TRBJ2-3,once,TRBV18,CASSPSEVPTDTQYF,TGTGCCAGCTCACCTTCGGAGGTTCCCACAGATACGCAGTATTTT
.,TRBJ2-1,.,TRBV24-1,CATSDIGGYNEQFF,TGTGCCACCAGTGACATCGGGGGATACAATGAGCAGTTCTTC
TRBD1,TRBJ1-2,.,TRBV3-1/TRBV3-2,CASSQDQGADGYTF,TGTGCCAGCAGCCAAGATCAGGGGGCGGATGGCTACACCTTC
TRBD1,TRBJ2-7,.,TRBV11-1,CASSEDRVSYEQYF,TGTGCCAGCAGCGAGGACAGGGTATCCTACGAGCAGTACTTC
.,TRBJ1-4,.,TRBV2,CASSESSATNEKLFF,TGTGCCAGCAGTGAATCGTCAGCGACTAATGAAAAACTGTTTTTT
.,TRBJ1-4,.,TRBV10-3,CAIRVATNEKLFF,TGTGCCATCAGGGTAGCAACTAATGAAAAACTGTTTTTT
TRBD2,TRBJ2-7,few,TRBV11-3,CASSLAGGGPYEQYF,TGTGCCAGCAGCTTAGCGGGAGGAGGGCCCTACGAGCAGTACTTC
.,TRBJ2-2,.,TRBV3-1/TRBV3-2,CASSTRQASTGELFF,TGTGCCAGCAGCACCAGACAGGCTAGCACCGGGGAGCTGTTTTTT
TRBD1,TRBJ1-3,.,TRBV3-1/TRBV3-2,CASSQTDRAGNTIYF,TGTGCCAGCAGCCAAACCGACAGGGCAGGAAACACCATATATTTT
TRBD1,TRBJ1-5,.,TRBV7-8,CASSSKAGTDSNQPQHF,TGTGCCAGCAGCAGCAAGGCCGGGACAGATAGCAATCAGCCCCAGCATTTT
TRBD2,TRBJ2-3,.,TRBV15,CATSRGREGTDTQYF,TGTGCCACCAGCAGAGGACGGGAGGGCACAGATACGCAGTATTTT
.,TRBJ2-7,.,TRBV12-5,CASGLRGGGLYEQYF,TGTGCTAGTGGTCTCCGTGGAGGGGGCCTCTACGAGCAGTACTTC
.,TRBJ1-2,.,TRBV6-4,CASSASGVGGYTF,TGTGCCAGCAGTGCCTCGGGAGTTGGGGGCTACACCTTC
.,TRBJ2-4,.,TRBV18,CASSPPQGAKNIQYF,TGTGCCAGCTCACCACCCCAGGGGGCCAAAAACATTCAGTACTTC
.,TRBJ1-5,once,TRBV3-1/TRBV3-2,CASSQDFRQPQHF,TGTGCCAGCAGCCAAGATTTTCGTCAGCCCCAGCATTTT
TRBD1,TRBJ2-5,.,TRBV29-1,CSASPGTGEQETQYF,TGCAGCGCCTCACCCGGGACAGGGGAGCAAGAGACCCAGTACTTC
TRBD2,TRBJ2-1,.,TRBV27,CASTLAGVPYNEQFF,TGTGCCAGCACCCTAGCGGGAGTGCCCTACAATGAGCAGTTCTTC